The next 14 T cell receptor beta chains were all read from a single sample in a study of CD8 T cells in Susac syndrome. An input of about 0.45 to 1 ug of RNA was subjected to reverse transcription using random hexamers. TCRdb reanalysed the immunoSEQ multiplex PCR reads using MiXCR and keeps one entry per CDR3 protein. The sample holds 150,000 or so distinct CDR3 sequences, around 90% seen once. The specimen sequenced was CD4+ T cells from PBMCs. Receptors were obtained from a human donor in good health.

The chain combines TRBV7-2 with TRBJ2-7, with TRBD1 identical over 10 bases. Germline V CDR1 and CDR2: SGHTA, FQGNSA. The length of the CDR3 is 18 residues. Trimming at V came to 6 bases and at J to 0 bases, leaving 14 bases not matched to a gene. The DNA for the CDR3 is TGTGCCAGCAGGTACCGGGACAGGGGCCTCCTTTACTCCTACGAGCAGTACTTC. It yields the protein CASRYRDRGLLYSYEQYF.

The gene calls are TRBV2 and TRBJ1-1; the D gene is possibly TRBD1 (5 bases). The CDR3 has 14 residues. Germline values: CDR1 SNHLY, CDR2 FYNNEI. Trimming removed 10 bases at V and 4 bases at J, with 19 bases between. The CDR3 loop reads CAMGGGPMGTEAFF. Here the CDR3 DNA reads TGTGCCATGGGGGGGGGACCGATGGGCACTGAAGCTTTCTTT. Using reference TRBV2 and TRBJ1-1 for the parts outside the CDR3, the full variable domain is EPEVTQTPSHQVTQMGQEVILRCVPISNHLYFYWYRQILGQKVEFLVSFYNNEISEKSEIFDDQFSVERPDGSNFTLKIRSTKLEDSAMYFCAMGGGPMGTEAFFGQGTRLTVV.

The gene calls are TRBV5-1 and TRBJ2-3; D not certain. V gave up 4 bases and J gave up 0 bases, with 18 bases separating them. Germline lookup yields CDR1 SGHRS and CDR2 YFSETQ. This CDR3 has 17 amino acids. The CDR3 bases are TGCGCCAGCAGCCCCTACTCCAACAGTGCTAGCACAGATACGCAGTATTTT. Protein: CASSPYSNSASTDTQYF.

CDR3 loop: CATIPGSSTDTQYF. CDR3 DNA sequence: TGTGCCACCATCCCAGGGTCTAGCACAGATACGCAGTATTTT. The rearrangement joins TRBV7-2 to TRBJ2-3; D may be TRBD1 (5 bases). CDR3 length equals 14 residues. V was pared by 10 bases and J by 0 bases, with 14 bases between. Germline CDR1 SGHTA, CDR2 FQGNSA. Based on the CDR3 plus reference TRBV7-2 and TRBJ2-3, the full variable domain is GAGVSQSPSNKVTEKGKDVELRCDPISGHTALYWYRQSLGQGLEFLIYFQGNSAPDKSGLPSDRFSAERTGGSVSTLTIQRTQQEDSAVYLCATIPGSSTDTQYFGPGTRLTVL.

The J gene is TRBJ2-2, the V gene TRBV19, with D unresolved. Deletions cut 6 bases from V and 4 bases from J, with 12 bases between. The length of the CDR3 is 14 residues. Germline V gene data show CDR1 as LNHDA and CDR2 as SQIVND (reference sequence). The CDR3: CASRGETFTGELFF. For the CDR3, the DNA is TGTGCCAGTAGAGGCGAGACATTCACCGGGGAGCTGTTTTTT. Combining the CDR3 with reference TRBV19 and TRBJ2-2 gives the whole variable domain DGGITQSPKYLFRKEGQNVTLSCEQNLNHDAMYWYRQDPGQGLRLIYYSQIVNDFQKGDIAEGYSVSREKKESFPLTVTSAQKNPTAFYLCASRGETFTGELFFGEGSRLTVL.

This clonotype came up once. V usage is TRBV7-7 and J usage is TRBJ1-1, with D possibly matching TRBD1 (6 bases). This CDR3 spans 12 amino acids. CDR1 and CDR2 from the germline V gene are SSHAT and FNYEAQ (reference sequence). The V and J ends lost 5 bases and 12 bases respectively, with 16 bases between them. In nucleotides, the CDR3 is TGTGCCAGCAGCGAGGCAGGGGTTTTAACTTTCTTT. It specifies CASSEAGVLTFF.

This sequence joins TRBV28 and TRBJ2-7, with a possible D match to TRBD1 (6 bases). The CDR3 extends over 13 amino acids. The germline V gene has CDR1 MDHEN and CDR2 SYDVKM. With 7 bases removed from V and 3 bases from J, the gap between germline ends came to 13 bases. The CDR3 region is CASTSDSYYEQYF. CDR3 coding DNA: TGTGCCAGCACCTCGGACAGCTACTACGAGCAGTACTTC.

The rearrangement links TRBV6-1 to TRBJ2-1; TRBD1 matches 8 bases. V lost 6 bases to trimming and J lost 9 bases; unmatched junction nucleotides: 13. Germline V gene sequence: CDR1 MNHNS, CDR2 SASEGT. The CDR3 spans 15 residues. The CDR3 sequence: CASSVLGQGSSEQFF. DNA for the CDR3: TGTGCCAGCAGCGTACTAGGACAGGGATCCTCTGAGCAGTTCTTC.

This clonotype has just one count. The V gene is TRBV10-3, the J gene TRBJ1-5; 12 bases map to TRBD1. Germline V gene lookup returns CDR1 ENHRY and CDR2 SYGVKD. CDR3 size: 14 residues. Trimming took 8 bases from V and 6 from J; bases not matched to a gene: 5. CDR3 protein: CAIGGTGGFQPQHF. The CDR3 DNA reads TGTGCCATCGGGGGGACAGGGGGCTTTCAGCCCCAGCATTTT.

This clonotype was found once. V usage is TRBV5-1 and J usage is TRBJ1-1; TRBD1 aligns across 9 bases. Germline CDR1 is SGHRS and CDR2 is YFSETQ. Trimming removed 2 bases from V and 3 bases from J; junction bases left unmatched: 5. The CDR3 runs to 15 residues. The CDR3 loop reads CASSFQGQGDTEAFF. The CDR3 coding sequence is TGCGCCAGCAGCTTCCAGGGACAGGGTGACACTGAAGCTTTCTTT.

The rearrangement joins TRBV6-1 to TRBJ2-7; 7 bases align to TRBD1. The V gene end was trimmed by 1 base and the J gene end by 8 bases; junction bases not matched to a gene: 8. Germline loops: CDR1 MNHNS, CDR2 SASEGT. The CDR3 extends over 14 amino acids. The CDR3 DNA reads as TGTGCCAGCAGTGAAGGATCGACAGGGTACAAGCAGTACTTC. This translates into CASSEGSTGYKQYF.

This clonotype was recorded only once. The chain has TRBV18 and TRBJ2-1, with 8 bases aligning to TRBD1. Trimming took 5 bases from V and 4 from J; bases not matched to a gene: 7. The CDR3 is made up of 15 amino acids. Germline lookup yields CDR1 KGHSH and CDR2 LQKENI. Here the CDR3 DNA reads TGTGCCAGCTCAGCCGGGACAGGAATATACAATGAGCAGTTCTTC. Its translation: CASSAGTGIYNEQFF.

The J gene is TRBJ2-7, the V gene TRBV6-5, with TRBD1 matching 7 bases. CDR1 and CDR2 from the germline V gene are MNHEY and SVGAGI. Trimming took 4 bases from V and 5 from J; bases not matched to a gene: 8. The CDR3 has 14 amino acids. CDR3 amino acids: CASSSGGVGNEQYF. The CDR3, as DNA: TGTGCCAGCAGTTCAGGGGGTGTGGGGAACGAGCAGTACTTC.

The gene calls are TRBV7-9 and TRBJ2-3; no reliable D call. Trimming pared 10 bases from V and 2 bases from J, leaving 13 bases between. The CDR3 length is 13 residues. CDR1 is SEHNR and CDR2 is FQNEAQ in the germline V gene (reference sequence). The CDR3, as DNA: TGTGCCACCAAGGGCCCCAACACAGATACGCAGTATTTT. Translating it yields CATKGPNTDTQYF.